This is a list of T cell receptor beta chains from one sample in a study of OX40 agonist ivuxolimab in advanced cancers. Sequenced by immunoSEQ multiplex PCR; TCRdb stores in-frame clones only, minus some. The sample shows 95,000 to 100,000 clones, roughly 83% of them seen only once. The starting material was CD4+ or CD8+ T cells sorted from blood, obtained in a trial of the OX40 agonist ivuxolimab. These receptors were obtained from an adult with an advanced solid tumor such as melanoma, head and neck, liver or kidney cancer. Each CDR3 is given with its conserved first and last residue. D genes are given only for firm matches. Size is stated for part of the rows, as once, few or many counts, or as a class when the clone is expanded.

>TRBV5-5|14|NA|NA|TRBJ2-1
TGTGCCAGCAGCTTTGGACAGACCTACAATGAGCAGTTCTTC
CASSFGQTYNEQFF
>TRBV29-1|13|NA|NA|TRBJ2-6
TGCAGCGCGAGGGTGTTGGGGGCCAACGTCCTGACTTTC
CSARVLGANVLTF
>TRBV14|15|NA|NA|TRBJ2-7
TGTGCCAGCAGCCAAGTCGGGAGAATCACCTACGAGCAGTACTTC
CASSQVGRITYEQYF
>TRBV7-9|14|NA|NA|TRBJ2-2
TGTGCCAGCAGCTTAGGTCAGGTCTCCGGGGAGCTGTTTTTT
CASSLGQVSGELFF
>TRBV9|16|NA|NA|TRBJ2-2
TGTGCCAGCAGCGTAGTGGAGGGTGTAGTATCTGGGGAGCTGTTTTTT
CASSVVEGVVSGELFF
>TRBV4-2|18|TRBD1|NA|TRBJ2-7
TGTGCCAGCAGCCGACCCCGCTCCCCGGGACAGCCTTTCTACGAGCAGTACTTC
CASSRPRSPGQPFYEQYF
>TRBV6-1|14|TRBD1|NA|TRBJ2-7
TGTGCCAGCAGTGAAGCGGGACAGAGCTACGAGCAGTACTTC
CASSEAGQSYEQYF
>TRBV9|18|NA|NA|TRBJ2-5
TGTGCCAGCAGCGCCTCCGGGGGTGCGGGGTACGCCCAAGAGACCCAGTACTTC
CASSASGGAGYAQETQYF
>TRBV4-2|17|NA|NA|TRBJ2-2
TGTGCCAGCAGCCAAGATCTTTCGGCGGGTGGGCCCGGGGAGCTGTTTTTT
CASSQDLSAGGPGELFF
>TRBV9|14|TRBD2|NA|TRBJ2-5
TGTGCCAGCAGCGTAGGGCAGCGGGGGGAGACCCAGTACTTC
CASSVGQRGETQYF
>TRBV5-4|14|TRBD1|NA|TRBJ1-2
TGTGCCAGCCGGGACAGGGGATTGCTATATGGCTACACCTTC
CASRDRGLLYGYTF
>TRBV5-4|15|TRBD2|few|TRBJ2-1
TGTGCCAGCAGCTTGGACGGGAGGGCCGAGAATGAGCAGTTCTTC
CASSLDGRAENEQFF
>TRBV7-2|15|NA|NA|TRBJ2-7
TGTGCCAGCAGCTCGGCCGGGACGGACTCCTACGAGCAGTACTTC
CASSSAGTDSYEQYF
>TRBV30|12|TRBD1|NA|TRBJ2-7
TGTGCCTGGGGGACAGGATCCTACGAGCAGTACTTC
CAWGTGSYEQYF